This TCR beta chain derives from a study of blood T cell repertoires in COVID-19. About the study: PBMCs, B-cell-depleted T cells, or T cells provided the cDNA or gDNA that made up the material.

TCRdb's table, derived via immunoSEQ multiplex PCR, lists solely in-frame clones and lacks some. The sample holds fewer than 300,000 clones, approximately 90% seen once. V lost 3 bases to trimming and J lost 1 base, with 14 bases between them. The CDR3 has 16 residues. Germline CDR1 MGHRA, CDR2 YSYEKL. Sequencing input: peripheral blood. The genes are TRBV4-1 and TRBJ2-3; D gene unclear. This clonotype was sampled from a man aged 25 to 40 with acute or convalescent COVID-19. Here the CDR3 DNA reads TGCGCCAGCAGCCATCCTATCGCGGAAGGCACAGATACGCAGTATTTT. Amino acid sequence: CASSHPIAEGTDTQYF.